This TCR beta chain stems from a study of Graves' ophthalmopathy and Graves' hyperthyroidism. Scientists amplified the TCR beta CDR3 regions from RNA transcripts. First-round RT-PCR used HTBI primers; second-round multiplex PCR followed. One entry per CDR3 protein, called by TCRdb with MiXCR from the multiplex PCR reads. The sample consists of about 740,000 distinct CDR3 sequences, roughly two fifths of them appearing once. CDR3 size: 15 residues. Germline CDR1 SGHVS, CDR2 FNYEAQ. Trimming took 6 bases from V and 6 from J; bases not matched to a gene: 10. This clonotype was sampled from an adult man with Graves' ophthalmopathy. J is TRBJ1-4 and V is TRBV7-6; 7 positions match TRBD1. Source material: peripheral blood. The CDR3 loop reads CASSRGQLRDEKLFF. In nucleotides, the CDR3 is TGTGCCAGCAGTCGGGGACAGCTGAGGGATGAAAAACTGTTTTTT.